This T cell receptor beta chain derives from a study of molecular identifiers for immune sequencing clone quantification. On the study more broadly: Four portions were sequenced after RNA from roughly 21,000 or 96,000 naive CD8 cells was split five ways in replicates.

V gave up 6 bases and J gave up 4 bases; unmatched junction bases: 9. Germline lookup yields CDR1 MDHEN and CDR2 SYDVKM. The CDR3 covers 15 residues. Concerning this clonotype itself: Its cognate antigen is unknown.

The sorting of naive CD8 T cells used the CD8+CD4-CCR7+CD45RA+ phenotype. General study results and limits: The share of molecules held by clones above 20 RNA copies was over 98% in effector cells and under 1% in naive cells. Spiked Jurkat TCR RNA from one cell was reportedly detectable among about 910,000 naive cells.

TCRdb fed the PCR reads into MiXCR, producing one record per CDR3 protein. The sample has 550,000 to 750,000 distinct CDR3 sequences; about 20% are singletons. The rearrangement links TRBV28 to TRBJ2-7; TRBD2 matches 10 bases. Sequenced material: naive CD8+ T cells from blood, with Jurkat cell RNA spiked in. The subset: FACS-sorted CD8+CD4-CCR7+CD45RA+ naive T cells. The receptor comes from a human donor in good health. Some libraries in this study had Jurkat cell RNA spiked in. CDR3 nucleotides: TGTGCCAGCAGCCAAGGACTAGCGGCGGGTTACGAGCAGTACTTC. Translating gives CASSQGLAAGYEQYF.